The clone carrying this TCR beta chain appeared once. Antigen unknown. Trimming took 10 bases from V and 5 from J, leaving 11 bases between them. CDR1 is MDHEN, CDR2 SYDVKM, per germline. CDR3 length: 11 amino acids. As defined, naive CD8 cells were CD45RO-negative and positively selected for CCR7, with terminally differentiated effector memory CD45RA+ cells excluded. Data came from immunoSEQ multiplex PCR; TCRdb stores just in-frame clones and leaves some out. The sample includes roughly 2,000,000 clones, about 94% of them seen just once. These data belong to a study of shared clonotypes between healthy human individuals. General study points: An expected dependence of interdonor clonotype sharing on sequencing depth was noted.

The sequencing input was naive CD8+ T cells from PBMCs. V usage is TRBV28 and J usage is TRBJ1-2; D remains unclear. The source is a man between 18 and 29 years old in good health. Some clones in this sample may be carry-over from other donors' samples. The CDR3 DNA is TGTGCCACCTCGGACGGTTATGGCTACACCTTC. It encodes CATSDGYGYTF.